Included here is one T cell receptor (beta chain) sequence, with context. Its antigen is unidentified. The data belong to a study of naive and memory T cell subsets. Both TRBC1 and TRBC2 were covered by a beta constant-region primer of two equimolar oligonucleotides. Four rounds of PCR amplified the ligated cDNA using nested alpha and beta constant-region primers plus SP2. The cDNA 3' end received a ligated single-stranded oligonucleotide carrying the SP2 primer and a 12-nucleotide UMI. TCRdb redid the calling of the UMI-ligation and nested PCR reads with MiXCR, one entry per CDR3 protein. The sample contains about 150,000 distinct CDR3 sequences, roughly 22% of which appear only once. Findings of the study overall: No ground truth validated the naive and memory repertoire findings. Possibly reflecting memory cells re-expressing CD45RA, a few larger clonotypes occurred in naive repertoires, especially CD8.

Germline V gene lookup returns CDR1 SQVTM and CDR2 ANQGSEA. Trimming shortened V by 4 bases and J by 9 bases, and 22 bases separated the two germline ends. The CDR3 sequence is 15 residues long. The V and J genes are TRBV29-1 and TRBJ2-1, with a weak D call TRBD1 (6 bases). Material: naive CD4+ T cells from blood. The receptor's source is a human donor in good health. CDR3 bases: TGCAGCGTTGTGGGCGGCCAGGGGAGTGGCGGTGAGCAGTTCTTC. Its translation is CSVVGGQGSGGEQFF.